The clone carrying this T cell receptor (beta chain) was counted many times. Its antigen is undetermined. These data are taken from a study of T cell repertoires in cytomegalovirus infection. Study summary: Public TCR beta signatures provided an indication of both CMV infection and a matching HLA type. General study results and limits: The ex vivo response was dominated by HLA-C-restricted CMV-specific TCR beta clonotypes. Adding up the frequency of public TCR beta families identified people who carried CMV plus the relevant HLA.

CDR3 size: 16 residues. Per germline, CDR1 LNHDA and CDR2 SQIVND (reference sequence). The J segment lost 3 bases and the V segment lost 6 bases, leaving 3 bases of the junction unmatched. TCRdb redid the calling of the reads with MiXCR, one entry per CDR3 protein. The sample includes almost 500,000 distinct CDR3 sequences, about 11% of them seen just once. Sequencing was carried out using PBMCs. The rearrangement joins TRBV19 to TRBJ2-6; 12 nucleotides align to TRBD1. The receptor was isolated from a human donor in good health (CMV status not recorded). Some clones in this sample may be carry-over from other donors' samples. CDR3 coding DNA: TGTGCCAGTAGCCGGGACAGGGGGCGTGGGGCCAACGTCCTGACTTTC. Translated: CASSRDRGRGANVLTF.